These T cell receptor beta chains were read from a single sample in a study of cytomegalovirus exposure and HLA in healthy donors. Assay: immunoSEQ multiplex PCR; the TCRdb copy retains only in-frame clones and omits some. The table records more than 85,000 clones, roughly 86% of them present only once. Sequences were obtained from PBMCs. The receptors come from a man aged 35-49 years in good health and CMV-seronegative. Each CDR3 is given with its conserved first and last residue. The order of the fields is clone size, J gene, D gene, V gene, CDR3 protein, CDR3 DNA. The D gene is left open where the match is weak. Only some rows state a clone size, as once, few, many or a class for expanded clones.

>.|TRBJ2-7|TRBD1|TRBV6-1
CASLDRGYSYEQYF
TGTGCCAGCCTTGACAGGGGGTACTCCTACGAGCAGTACTTC
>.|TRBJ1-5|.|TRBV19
CASSMGAPRRIQPQHF
TGTGCCAGTAGTATGGGGGCCCCCCGGAGGATCCAGCCCCAGCATTTT
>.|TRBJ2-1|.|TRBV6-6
CASSSGQGGTNEQFF
TGTGCCAGCAGTTCCGGACAGGGAGGGACAAATGAGCAGTTCTTC
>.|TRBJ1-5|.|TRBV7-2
CASSTGWRTVNQPQHF
TGTGCCAGCAGCACCGGGTGGAGGACCGTCAATCAGCCCCAGCATTTT
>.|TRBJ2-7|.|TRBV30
CAWSTAGPEQYF
TGTGCCTGGAGTACGGCGGGGCCGGAGCAGTACTTC
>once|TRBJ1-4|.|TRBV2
CASSEGGVGEKLFF
TGTGCCAGCAGCGAGGGGGGGGTTGGTGAAAAACTGTTTTTT
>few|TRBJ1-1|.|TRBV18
CASSPDRMNTEAFF
TGTGCCAGCTCACCAGACAGAATGAACACTGAAGCTTTCTTT
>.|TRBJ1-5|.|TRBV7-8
CASSLSRERNQPQHF
TGTGCCAGCAGCTTATCTCGGGAACGCAATCAGCCCCAGCATTTT
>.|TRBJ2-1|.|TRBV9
CASSPQDSNEQFF
TGTGCCAGCAGCCCCCAGGACAGCAATGAGCAGTTCTTC
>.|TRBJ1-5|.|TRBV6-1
CASTLNGGFIQPQHF
TGTGCCAGCACCCTAAACGGGGGTTTTATTCAGCCCCAGCATTTT
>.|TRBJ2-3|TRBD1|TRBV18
CASSPTGTGTGTDTQYF
TGTGCCAGCTCACCAACGGGGACAGGGACAGGCACAGATACGCAGTATTTT
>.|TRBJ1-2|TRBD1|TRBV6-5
CASSYWDSKNYGYTF
TGTGCCAGCAGTTACTGGGACAGCAAAAACTATGGCTACACCTTC
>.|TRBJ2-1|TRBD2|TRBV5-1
CASSSNSGDYNEQFF
TGCGCCAGCAGCTCCAACAGCGGGGATTACAATGAGCAGTTCTTC
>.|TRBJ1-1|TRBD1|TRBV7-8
CASSLRGGQEAEAFF
TGTGCCAGCAGCTTGCGAGGGGGCCAGGAGGCTGAAGCTTTCTTT
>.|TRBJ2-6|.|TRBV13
CASSTRVAGANVLTF
TGTGCCAGCAGCACCAGGGTGGCTGGGGCCAACGTCCTGACTTTC
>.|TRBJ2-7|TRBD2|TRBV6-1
CASSEGLAGPYEQYF
TGTGCCAGCAGTGAGGGACTAGCGGGGCCCTACGAGCAGTACTTC
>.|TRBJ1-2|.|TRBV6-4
CASSQGLGYTF
TGTGCCAGCAGCCAGGGCCTCGGCTACACCTTC
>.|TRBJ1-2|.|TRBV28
CASTPGYYGYTF
TGTGCCAGCACTCCAGGGTACTATGGCTACACCTTC
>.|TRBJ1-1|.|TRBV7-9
CASSSSGGARTEAFF
TGTGCCAGCAGCTCCAGTGGGGGGGCACGCACTGAAGCTTTCTTT
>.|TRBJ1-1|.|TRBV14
CASSQGLLVTEAFF
TGTGCCAGCAGCCAAGGTCTCCTAGTCACTGAAGCTTTCTTT
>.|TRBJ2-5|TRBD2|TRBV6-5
CASSYLAGEGETQYF
TGTGCCAGCAGTTACTTAGCGGGGGAGGGAGAGACCCAGTACTTC
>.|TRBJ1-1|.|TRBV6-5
CASSYSPAGVLEAFF
TGTGCCAGCAGTTACTCGCCTGCGGGGGTCCTTGAAGCTTTCTTT
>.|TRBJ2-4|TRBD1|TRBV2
CASSLGQGGDIQYF
TGTGCCAGCAGTCTGGGACAGGGTGGGGACATTCAGTACTTC
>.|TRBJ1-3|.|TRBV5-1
CASSPHSGNTIYF
TGCGCCAGCAGCCCCCACTCTGGAAACACCATATATTTT
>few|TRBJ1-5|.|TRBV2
CASSPQGNNQPQHF
TGTGCCAGCAGTCCTCAGGGGAACAATCAGCCCCAGCATTTT
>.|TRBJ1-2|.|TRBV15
CATSSPPHSGYTF
TGTGCCACCAGTTCCCCCCCCCATTCTGGCTACACCTTC
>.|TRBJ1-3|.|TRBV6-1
CASSWTVGNTIYF
TGTGCCAGCAGTTGGACAGTCGGAAACACCATATATTTT
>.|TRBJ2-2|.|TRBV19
CASSIVGVDGELFF
TGTGCCAGTAGTATAGTCGGGGTTGACGGGGAGCTGTTTTTT
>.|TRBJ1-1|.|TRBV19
CASSPQSRGRNTEAFF
TGTGCCAGTAGTCCGCAGTCCAGGGGCCGGAACACTGAAGCTTTCTTT
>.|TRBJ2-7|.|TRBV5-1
CASSLSPGALSYEQYF
TGCGCCAGCAGCTTGAGTCCAGGGGCCCTCTCCTACGAGCAGTACTTC
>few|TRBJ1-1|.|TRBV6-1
CASTATEGTEAFF
TGTGCCAGCACCGCGACAGAAGGCACTGAAGCTTTCTTT
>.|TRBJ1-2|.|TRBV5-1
CASSQGTPLGVGYTF
TGCGCCAGCAGCCAAGGGACACCTCTTGGGGTTGGCTACACCTTC
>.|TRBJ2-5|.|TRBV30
CAWSDLRETQYF
TGTGCCTGGAGTGATCTGCGGGAGACCCAGTACTTC
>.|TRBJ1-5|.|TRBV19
CASSPIRGMRNQPQHF
TGTGCCAGTAGCCCGATCCGGGGGATGCGCAATCAGCCCCAGCATTTT
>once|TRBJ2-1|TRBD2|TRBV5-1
CASSSAGGRLDNEQFF
TGCGCCAGCAGCTCAGCGGGGGGCCGCCTGGACAATGAGCAGTTCTTC
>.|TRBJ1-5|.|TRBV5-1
CASSLVPGNQPQHF
TGCGCCAGCAGCTTGGTTCCAGGGAATCAGCCCCAGCATTTT
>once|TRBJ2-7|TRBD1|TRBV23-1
CASEVGGQGAWEQYF
TGCGCCAGCGAAGTCGGGGGACAGGGGGCGTGGGAGCAGTACTTC
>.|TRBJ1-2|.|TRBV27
CASSFFGGLVDGYTF
TGTGCCAGCAGTTTTTTCGGGGGATTGGTCGATGGCTACACCTTC
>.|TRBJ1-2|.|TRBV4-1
CASSQDQVPGGYTF
TGCGCCAGCAGCCAAGATCAGGTTCCGGGGGGCTACACCTTC
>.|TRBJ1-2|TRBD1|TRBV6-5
CASRTGGLDYGYTF
TGTGCCAGCAGAACAGGGGGGTTGGACTATGGCTACACCTTC
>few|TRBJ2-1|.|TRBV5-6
CASSFWGSRDNEQFF
TGTGCCAGCAGCTTTTGGGGCTCCAGGGACAATGAGCAGTTCTTC
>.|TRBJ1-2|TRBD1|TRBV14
CASSNNLQGNYGYTF
TGTGCCAGCAGCAACAACCTACAGGGGAACTATGGCTACACCTTC
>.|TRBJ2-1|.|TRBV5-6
CASTLLGYNEQFF
TGTGCCAGCACCCTTCTAGGATACAATGAGCAGTTCTTC
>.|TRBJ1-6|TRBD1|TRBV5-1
CASSLGQGNNSPLHF
TGCGCCAGCAGCTTGGGACAGGGAAATAATTCACCCCTCCACTTT
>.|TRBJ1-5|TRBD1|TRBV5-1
CASSLGQGLNQPQHF
TGCGCCAGCAGCTTGGGACAGGGGCTCAATCAGCCCCAGCATTTT
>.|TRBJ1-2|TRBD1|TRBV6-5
CASGQGDGYTF
TGTGCCAGCGGACAGGGGGATGGCTACACCTTC
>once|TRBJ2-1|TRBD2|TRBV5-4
CASSLPRGAGNEQFF
TGTGCCAGCAGCTTACCGCGGGGGGCAGGGAATGAGCAGTTCTTC
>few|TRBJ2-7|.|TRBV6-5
CASSYVSRDTSYEQYF
TGTGCCAGCAGTTACGTCAGCCGGGACACCTCCTACGAGCAGTACTTC
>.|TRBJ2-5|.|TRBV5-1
CASSENPGAQETQYF
TGCGCCAGCAGCGAGAATCCAGGGGCTCAGGAGACCCAGTACTTC
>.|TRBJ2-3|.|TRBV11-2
CASSLLGTTDTQYF
TGTGCCAGCAGCTTATTGGGCACTACAGATACGCAGTATTTT
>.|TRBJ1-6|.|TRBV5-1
CASSKGVSSTNSPLHF
TGCGCCAGCAGCAAGGGAGTCTCATCTACTAATTCACCCCTCCACTTT
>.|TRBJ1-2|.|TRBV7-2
CASSQYNYGYTF
TGTGCCAGCAGTCAGTATAACTATGGCTACACCTTC
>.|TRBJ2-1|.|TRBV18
CASSLTRSYNEQFF
TGTGCCAGCTCACTTACCAGATCCTACAATGAGCAGTTCTTC
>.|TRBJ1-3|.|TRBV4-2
CASSQDREGVGNTIYF
TGTGCCAGCAGCCAAGATCGTGAGGGAGTAGGAAACACCATATATTTT